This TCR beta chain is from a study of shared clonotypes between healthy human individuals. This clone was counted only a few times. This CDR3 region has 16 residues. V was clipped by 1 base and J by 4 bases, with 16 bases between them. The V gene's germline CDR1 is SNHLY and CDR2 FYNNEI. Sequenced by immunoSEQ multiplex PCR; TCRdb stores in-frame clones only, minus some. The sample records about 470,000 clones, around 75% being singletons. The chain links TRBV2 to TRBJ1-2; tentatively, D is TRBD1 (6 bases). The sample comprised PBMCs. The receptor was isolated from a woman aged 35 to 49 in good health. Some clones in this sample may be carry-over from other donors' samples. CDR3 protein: CASSEGPGAGVYGYTF. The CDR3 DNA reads TGTGCCAGCAGTGAAGGGCCGGGGGCAGGAGTCTATGGCTACACCTTC.